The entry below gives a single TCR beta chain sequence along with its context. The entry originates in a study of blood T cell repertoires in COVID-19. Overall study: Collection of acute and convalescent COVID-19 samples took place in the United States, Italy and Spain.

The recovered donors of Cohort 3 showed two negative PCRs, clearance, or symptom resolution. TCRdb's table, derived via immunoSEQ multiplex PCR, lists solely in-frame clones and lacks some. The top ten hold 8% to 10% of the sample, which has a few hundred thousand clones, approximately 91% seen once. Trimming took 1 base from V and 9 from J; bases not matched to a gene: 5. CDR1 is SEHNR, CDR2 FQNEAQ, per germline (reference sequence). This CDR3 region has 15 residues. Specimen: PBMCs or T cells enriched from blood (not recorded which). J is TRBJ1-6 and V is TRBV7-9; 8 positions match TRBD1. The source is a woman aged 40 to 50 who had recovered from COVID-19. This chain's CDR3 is CASSLEAGGRSPLHF. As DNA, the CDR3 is TGTGCCAGCAGCTTAGAAGCAGGGGGCCGTTCACCCCTCCACTTT. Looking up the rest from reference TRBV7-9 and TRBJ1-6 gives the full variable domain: DTGVSQNPRHKITKRGQNVTFRCDPISEHNRLYWYRQTLGQGPEFLTYFQNEAQLEKSRLLSDRFSAERPKGSFSTLEIQRTEQGDSAMYLCASSLEAGGRSPLHFGNGTRLTVT.